The entry below describes one T cell receptor beta chain. The sample is drawn from a study of blood T cell repertoires in COVID-19. Study in general: The United States, Italy and Spain were the sources of the acute and convalescent COVID-19 samples. The analysed material was cDNA or gDNA that came from T cells, B-cell-depleted T cells, or PBMCs.

The V end lost 5 bases, the J end lost 2 bases, and 16 bases lay between the germline ends. The CDR3 contains 15 residues. The germline V gene has CDR1 SGHNT and CDR2 YYREEE (reference sequence). Authors' methods: Reference gene primer amplification yielded estimated nucleated cell counts. Using immunoSEQ multiplex PCR, the repertoire was profiled, and TCRdb retains in-frame clones only, with some absent. The DNA gave D and trimming, while V, J and clone size come from that table. The sample lists hundreds of thousands of clones, 70% to 85% occurring once. The receptor comes from an older man with acute or convalescent COVID-19. Material for sequencing was peripheral blood. V gene TRBV5-4 combines with J gene TRBJ2-5; perhaps TRBD2 as D (5 bases). CDR3 residues: CASSPQNWRQETQYF. The DNA for the CDR3 is TGTGCCAGCAGTCCCCAGAATTGGAGGCAAGAGACCCAGTACTTC. The whole variable domain, remainder taken from reference TRBV5-4 and TRBJ2-5, is ETGVTQSPTHLIKTRGQQVTLRCSSQSGHNTVSWYQQALGQGPQFIFQYYREEENGRGNFPPRFSGLQFPNYSSELNVNALELDDSALYLCASSPQNWRQETQYFGPGTRLLVL.